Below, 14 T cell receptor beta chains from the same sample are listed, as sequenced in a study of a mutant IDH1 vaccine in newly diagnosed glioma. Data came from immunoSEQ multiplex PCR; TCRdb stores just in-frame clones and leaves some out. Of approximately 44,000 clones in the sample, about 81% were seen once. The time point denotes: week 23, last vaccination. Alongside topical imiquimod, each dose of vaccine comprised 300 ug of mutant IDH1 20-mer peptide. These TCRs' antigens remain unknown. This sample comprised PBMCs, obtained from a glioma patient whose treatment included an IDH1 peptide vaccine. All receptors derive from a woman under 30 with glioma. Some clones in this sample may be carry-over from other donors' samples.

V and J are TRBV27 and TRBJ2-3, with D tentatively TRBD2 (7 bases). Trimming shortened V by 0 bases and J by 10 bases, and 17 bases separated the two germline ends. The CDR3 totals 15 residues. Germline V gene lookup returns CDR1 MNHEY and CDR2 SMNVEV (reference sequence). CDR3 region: CASSLSIRGARAQYF. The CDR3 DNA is TGTGCCAGCAGTTTATCGATCCGGGGGGCCAGGGCGCAGTATTTT.

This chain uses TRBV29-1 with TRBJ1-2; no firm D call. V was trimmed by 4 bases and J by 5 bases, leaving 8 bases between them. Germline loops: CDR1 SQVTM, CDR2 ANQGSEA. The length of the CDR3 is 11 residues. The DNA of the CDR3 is TGCAGCGTTGTTCTTCAGTATGGCTACACCTTC. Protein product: CSVVLQYGYTF.

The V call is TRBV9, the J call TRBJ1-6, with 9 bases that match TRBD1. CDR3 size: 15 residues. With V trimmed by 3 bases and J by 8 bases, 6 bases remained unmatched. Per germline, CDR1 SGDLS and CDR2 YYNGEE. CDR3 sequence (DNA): TGTGCCAGCAGCGGGGGGACAGGGCTTGATTCACCCCTCCACTTT. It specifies CASSGGTGLDSPLHF.

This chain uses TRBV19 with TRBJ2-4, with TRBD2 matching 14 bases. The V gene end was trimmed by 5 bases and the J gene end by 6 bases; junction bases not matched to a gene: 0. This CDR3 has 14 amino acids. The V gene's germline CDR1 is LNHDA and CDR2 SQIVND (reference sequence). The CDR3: CASSGTSGRNIQYF. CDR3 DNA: TGTGCCAGTAGTGGGACTAGCGGGAGAAACATTCAGTACTTC.

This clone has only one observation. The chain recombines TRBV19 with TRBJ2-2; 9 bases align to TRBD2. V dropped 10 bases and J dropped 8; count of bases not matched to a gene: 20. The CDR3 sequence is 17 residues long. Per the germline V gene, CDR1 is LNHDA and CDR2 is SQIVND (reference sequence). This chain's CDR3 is CATWGGGDSGSIGELFF. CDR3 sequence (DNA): TGTGCCACCTGGGGAGGGGGCGATAGCGGGAGTATAGGGGAGCTGTTTTTT.

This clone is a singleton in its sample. Here the CDR3 reads CASSSGGGASTDTQYF. The CDR3 coding sequence is TGTGCCAGCAGCTCAGGCGGGGGGGCCAGCACAGATACGCAGTATTTT. The J gene is TRBJ2-3, the V gene TRBV5-4; 9 bases are shared with TRBD2. The germline CDR1 and CDR2 sequences are SGHNT and YYREEE (reference sequence). CDR3 length: 16 amino acids. V trimming: 3 bases; J trimming: 0 bases; junction bases outside the gene matches: 5.

In DNA, the CDR3 is TGCGCCAGCAGCCCGATCCTTAGGACAGGGCTGGGCTACACCTTC. Translating it yields CASSPILRTGLGYTF. The chain combines TRBV4-1 with TRBJ1-2, with 8 positions matching TRBD1. The CDR3 is 15 residues long. Unmatched junction bases numbered 12, after V lost 4 bases and J lost 8 bases. Germline lookup yields CDR1 MGHRA and CDR2 YSYEKL.

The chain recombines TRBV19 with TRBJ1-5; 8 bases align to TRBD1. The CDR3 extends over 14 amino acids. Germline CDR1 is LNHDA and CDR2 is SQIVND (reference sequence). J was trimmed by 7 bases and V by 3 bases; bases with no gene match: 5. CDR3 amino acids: CASSMRDRPQPQHF. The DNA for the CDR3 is TGTGCCAGTAGTATGAGGGACAGGCCCCAGCCCCAGCATTTT.

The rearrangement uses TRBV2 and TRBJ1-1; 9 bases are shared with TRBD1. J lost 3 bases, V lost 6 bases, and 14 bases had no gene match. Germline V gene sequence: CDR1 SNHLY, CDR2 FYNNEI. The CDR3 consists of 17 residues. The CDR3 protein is CASRRPGTGFGDTEAFF. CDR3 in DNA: TGTGCCAGCAGGCGTCCCGGGACAGGGTTCGGGGACACTGAAGCTTTCTTT. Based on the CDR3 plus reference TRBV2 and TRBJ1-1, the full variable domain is EPEVTQTPSHQVTQMGQEVILRCVPISNHLYFYWYRQILGQKVEFLVSFYNNEISEKSEIFDDQFSVERPDGSNFTLKIRSTKLEDSAMYFCASRRPGTGFGDTEAFFGQGTRLTVV.

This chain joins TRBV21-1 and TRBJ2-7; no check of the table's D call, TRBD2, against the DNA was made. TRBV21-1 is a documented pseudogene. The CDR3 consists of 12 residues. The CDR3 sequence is CASRRGRYEQYF. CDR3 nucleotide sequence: TGTGCCAGCAGGCGGGGGCGGTACGAGCAGTACTTC.

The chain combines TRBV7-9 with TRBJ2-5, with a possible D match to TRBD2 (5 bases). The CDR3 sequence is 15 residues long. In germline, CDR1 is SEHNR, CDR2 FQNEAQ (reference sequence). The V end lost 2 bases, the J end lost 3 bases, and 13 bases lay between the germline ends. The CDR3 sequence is CASSLSGLIKETQYF. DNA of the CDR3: TGTGCCAGCAGCTTAAGCGGCTTGATAAAAGAGACCCAGTACTTC.

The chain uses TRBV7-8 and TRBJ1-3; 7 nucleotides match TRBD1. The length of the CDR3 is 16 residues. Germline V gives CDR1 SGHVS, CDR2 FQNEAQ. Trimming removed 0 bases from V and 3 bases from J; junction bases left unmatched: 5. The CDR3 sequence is CASSLARPGGGNTIYF. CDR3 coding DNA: TGTGCCAGCAGCTTAGCGAGGCCAGGGGGTGGAAACACCATATATTTT.

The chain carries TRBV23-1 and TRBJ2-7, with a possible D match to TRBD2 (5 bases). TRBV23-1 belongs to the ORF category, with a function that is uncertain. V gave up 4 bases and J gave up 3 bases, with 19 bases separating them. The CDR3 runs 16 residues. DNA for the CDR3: TGCGCCAGCAGTCCCCGAGAGGGAACGGGTAGCTACGAGCAGTACTTC. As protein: CASSPREGTGSYEQYF.

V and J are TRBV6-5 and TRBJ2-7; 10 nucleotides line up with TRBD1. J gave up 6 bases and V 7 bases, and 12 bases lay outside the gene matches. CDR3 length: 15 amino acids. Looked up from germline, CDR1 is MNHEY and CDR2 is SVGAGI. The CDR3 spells CASNLVGTGEGEQYF. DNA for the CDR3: TGTGCCAGCAACCTCGTCGGGACAGGGGAGGGCGAGCAGTACTTC.